These 14 T cell receptor beta chains originate from one sample sequenced in a study of regulatory and conventional T cells in RAG deficiency. The sorted conventional CD4+ T cells were CD25-low and CD127-high, with genomic DNA sequenced. Some clones are missing from TCRdb's copy, which holds only in-frame ones; the method was immunoSEQ multiplex PCR. The sample holds roughly 28,000 clones, more than 90% seen once. These records were also assigned to another study, of regulatory T cells. From that study: Amplification used 52 TRBV primers and 13 TRBJ primers.

The source material was CD25- CD4+ T cells sorted from blood. These receptors were obtained from a human donor in good health.

The CDR3 DNA is TGTGCCGGGGGCCAGGAGGTCGGTACTGAAGCTTTCTTT. Translated: CAGGQEVGTEAFF. This sequence joins TRBV6-1 and TRBJ1-1, with TRBD1 as a possible D gene (6 bases). There are 13 residues in the CDR3. Germline V gene lookup returns CDR1 MNHNS and CDR2 SASEGT. V lost 11 bases and J 5 bases, leaving 18 bases between the germline ends.

V and J are TRBV7-3 and TRBJ2-3; no firm D call. Germline values: CDR1 SGHTA, CDR2 FQGTGA. V was cut by 2 bases and J by 2 bases, with 5 bases left in between. CDR3 length equals 13 residues. In nucleotides, the CDR3 is TGTGCCAGCAGCTTAGGAGACACAGATACGCAGTATTTT. Residues: CASSLGDTDTQYF.

This chain links TRBV9 with TRBJ2-5; TRBD2 matches 9 bases. Germline V gene data show CDR1 as SGDLS and CDR2 as YYNGEE. The ends lost 0 bases at V and 5 bases at J; junction bases unmatched: 14. CDR3 length: 18 amino acids. CDR3 residues: CASSVEGSGGLKEETQYF. The CDR3 DNA sequence: TGTGCCAGCAGCGTAGAGGGTAGCGGGGGCCTTAAGGAGGAGACCCAGTACTTC.

The chain has TRBV5-5 and TRBJ1-2; D is uncertain. Germline lookup yields CDR1 SGHKS and CDR2 YYEKEE (reference sequence). The CDR3 has 12 residues. V dropped 2 bases and J dropped 8 bases, with 10 bases sitting between them. CDR3 nucleotide sequence: TGTGCCAGCAGCTTCGACATACGAGGCTACACCTTC. It specifies CASSFDIRGYTF.

On this clone: Other DNA sequences of this sample code for an identical CDR3. The V and J genes are TRBV5-1 and TRBJ2-3; D remains ambiguous. Trimming cost V 0 bases and J 2 bases, with 4 bases left between them. Germline-derived CDR1 and CDR2 are SGHRS and YFSETQ. This CDR3 has 13 amino acids. In DNA, the CDR3 is TGCGCCAGCAGCTTGGGGCTCACAGATACGCAGTATTTT. This translates into CASSLGLTDTQYF.

This clone has a single count. The chain is built from TRBV23-1 and TRBJ2-7; 8 nucleotides align to TRBD2. TRBV23-1 is an ORF for which the function is uncertain. V lost 0 bases, J lost 3 bases, and 16 bases stayed unmatched. There are 19 residues in the CDR3. CDR3 sequence: CASSQSSNRAGGPSYEQYF. CDR3 nucleotide sequence: TGCGCCAGCAGTCAATCGTCAAATCGGGCGGGGGGCCCCAGCTACGAGCAGTACTTC.

This rearrangement joins TRBV19 to TRBJ1-4; 10 nucleotides align to TRBD1. The CDR3 covers 15 residues. The ends lost 3 bases at V and 7 bases at J; junction bases unmatched: 5. Germline V CDR1 and CDR2: LNHDA, SQIVND (reference sequence). In DNA, the CDR3 is TGTGCCAGTAGTATGGGCCGGGACAGGGGTGAAAAACTGTTTTTT. Translated: CASSMGRDRGEKLFF.

This clone was seen only once. The chain recombines TRBV5-1 with TRBJ2-7, with D perhaps TRBD1 (6 bases). CDR3 size: 16 residues. The V end was cut by 2 bases, the J end by 2 bases, with 17 bases between. Germline CDR1 and CDR2: SGHRS and YFSETQ. In DNA form, the CDR3 reads TGCGCCAGCAGCTTAACGGACAGTAAAAGCACCTACGAGCAGTACTTC. It codes for CASSLTDSKSTYEQYF.

The V call is TRBV5-4, the J call TRBJ2-5; TRBD1 aligns across 7 bases. Trimming took 4 bases from V and 5 from J; bases not matched to a gene: 14. The CDR3 length is 16 residues. CDR1 is SGHNT, CDR2 YYREEE, per germline (reference sequence). The CDR3 is CASSVGLTGTQETQYF. The CDR3 DNA reads TGTGCCAGCAGCGTAGGGCTGACAGGGACCCAGGAGACCCAGTACTTC.

CDR3: CASSPATETQYF. The CDR3 DNA sequence: TGTGCCAGCAGCCCCGCTACAGAGACCCAGTACTTC. The rearrangement joins TRBV6-6 to TRBJ2-5; no reliable D call. From germline, CDR1 is MNHNY and CDR2 SVGAGI (reference sequence). The CDR3 covers 12 residues. Trimming shortened V by 6 bases and J by 4 bases, and 9 bases separated the two germline ends.

This chain connects TRBV11-2 to TRBJ2-7; tentatively, D is TRBD2 (6 bases). V was cut by 7 bases and J by 3 bases, with 16 bases left in between. This CDR3 has 14 residues. Germline V lookup: CDR1 SGHAT, CDR2 FQNNGV. Here the CDR3 reads CASNLGGFSYEQYF. The CDR3 DNA reads as TGTGCCAGCAACCTTGGGGGGTTCAGCTACGAGCAGTACTTC.

V is TRBV5-4 and J is TRBJ2-2; D not certain. Germline values: CDR1 SGHNT, CDR2 YYREEE (reference sequence). The CDR3 covers 13 residues. Trimming stripped 4 bases from V and 6 bases from J, with 10 bases between. CDR3: CASSQYRAGELFF. The CDR3 nucleotides read TGTGCCAGCAGCCAGTATCGGGCCGGGGAGCTGTTTTTT.

The chain is built from TRBV19 and TRBJ2-1, with TRBD1 identical over 10 bases. Looked up from germline, CDR1 is LNHDA and CDR2 is SQIVND (reference sequence). The CDR3 extends over 17 amino acids. After removal of 4 bases from V and 3 bases from J, the junction contained 9 bases not matched to a gene. For the CDR3, the DNA is TGTGCCAGTAGTACTTCTCTCGACAGGGGGCTCTACAATGAGCAGTTCTTC. This translates into CASSTSLDRGLYNEQFF.

The chain carries TRBV7-9 and TRBJ1-4; 9 nucleotides match TRBD1. The germline gives CDR1 SEHNR, CDR2 FQNEAQ (reference sequence). The CDR3 spans 16 residues. The ends lost 2 bases at V and 8 bases at J; junction bases unmatched: 9. In nucleotides, the CDR3 is TGTGCCAGCAGCTTAACAGGGGGCACGCTGTTAGAAAAACTGTTTTTT. Translation gives CASSLTGGTLLEKLFF.